This TCR beta chain emerged from a study of blood T cell repertoires in COVID-19. On the study more broadly: Samples taken during acute and convalescent COVID-19 were collected in the United States, Italy and Spain. T cells, B-cell-depleted T cells, or PBMCs supplied cDNA or gDNA.

Original processing notes: Using reference gene primer amplification, nucleated cell counts were estimated. This table comes from immunoSEQ multiplex PCR, and its TCRdb copy is limited to in-frame clones, with some not included. V and J calls and clone size are given by that table; D and trimming were obtained from the DNA. This sample has over 90,000 clones, with 88% found just once. Germline CDR1 and CDR2: LNHNV and YYDKDF (reference sequence). The trim removed 1 base at V and 2 bases at J, leaving 1 base unmatched. This CDR3 is 15 amino acids long. V usage is TRBV15 and J usage is TRBJ2-3, with 9 bases lining up with TRBD2. The sequence was collected from a human donor in a cohort sampled during active COVID-19. Sequencing used peripheral blood. The CDR3 sequence is CATSRGLADTDTQYF. The CDR3 DNA is TGTGCCACCAGCAGAGGACTAGCGGACACAGATACGCAGTATTTT. The whole variable domain, remainder taken from reference TRBV15 and TRBJ2-3, is DAMVIQNPRYQVTQFGKPVTLSCSQTLNHNVMYWYQQKSSQAPKLLFHYYDKDFNNEADTPDNFQSRRPNTSFCFLDIRSPGLGDTAMYLCATSRGLADTDTQYFGPGTRLTVL.